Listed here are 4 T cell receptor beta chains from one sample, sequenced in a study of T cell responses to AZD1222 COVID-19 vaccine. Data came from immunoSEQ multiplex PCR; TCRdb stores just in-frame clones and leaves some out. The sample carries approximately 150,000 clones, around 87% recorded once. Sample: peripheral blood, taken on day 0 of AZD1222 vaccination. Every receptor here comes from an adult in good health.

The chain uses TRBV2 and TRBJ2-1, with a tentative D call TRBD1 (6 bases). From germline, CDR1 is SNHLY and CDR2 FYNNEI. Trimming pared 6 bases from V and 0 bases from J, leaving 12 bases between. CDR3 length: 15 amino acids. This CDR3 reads CASSIGQSSYNEQFF. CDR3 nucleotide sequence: TGTGCCAGCAGCATCGGACAGAGCTCCTACAATGAGCAGTTCTTC. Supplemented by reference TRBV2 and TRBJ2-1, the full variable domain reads EPEVTQTPSHQVTQMGQEVILRCVPISNHLYFYWYRQILGQKVEFLVSFYNNEISEKSEIFDDQFSVERPDGSNFTLKIRSTKLEDSAMYFCASSIGQSSYNEQFFGPGTRLTVL.

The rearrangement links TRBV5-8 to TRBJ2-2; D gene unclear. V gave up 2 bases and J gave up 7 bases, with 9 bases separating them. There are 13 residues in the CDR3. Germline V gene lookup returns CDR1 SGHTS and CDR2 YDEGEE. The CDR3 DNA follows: TGTGCCAGCAGCTTTCGAGTAAACGGGGAGCTGTTTTTT. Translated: CASSFRVNGELFF.

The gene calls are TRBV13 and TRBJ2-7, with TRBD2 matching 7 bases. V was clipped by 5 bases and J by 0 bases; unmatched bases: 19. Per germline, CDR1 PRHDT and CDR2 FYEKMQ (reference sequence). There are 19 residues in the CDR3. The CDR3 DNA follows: TGTGCCAGCAGCATAAGAAGACGTCCCCTAGCGGACACCTCCTACGAGCAGTACTTC. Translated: CASSIRRRPLADTSYEQYF.

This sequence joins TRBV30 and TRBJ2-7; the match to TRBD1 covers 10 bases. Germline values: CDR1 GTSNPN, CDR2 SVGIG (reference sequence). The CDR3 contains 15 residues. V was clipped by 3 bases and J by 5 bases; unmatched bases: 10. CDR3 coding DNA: TGTGCCTGGAGGAATCCGGGACAGGGGTATAACGAGCAGTACTTC. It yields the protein CAWRNPGQGYNEQYF.